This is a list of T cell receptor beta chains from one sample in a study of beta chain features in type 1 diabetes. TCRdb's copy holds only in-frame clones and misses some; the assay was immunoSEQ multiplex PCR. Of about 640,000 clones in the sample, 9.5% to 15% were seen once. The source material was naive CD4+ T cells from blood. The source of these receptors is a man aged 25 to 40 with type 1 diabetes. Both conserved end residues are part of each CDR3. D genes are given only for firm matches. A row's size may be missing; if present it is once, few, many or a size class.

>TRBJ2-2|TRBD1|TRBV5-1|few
CASSPGQLNTGELFF
TGCGCCAGCAGCCCGGGACAGCTAAACACCGGGGAGCTGTTTTTT
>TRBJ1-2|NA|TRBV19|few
CASSTQPIGAGYTF
TGTGCCAGTAGTACCCAACCTATTGGGGCTGGCTACACCTTC
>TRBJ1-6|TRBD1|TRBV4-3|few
CASSRQGSSPLHF
TGCGCCAGCAGCAGACAGGGGAGTTCACCCCTCCACTTT
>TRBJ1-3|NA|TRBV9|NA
CASSVGLSGNTIYF
TGTGCCAGCAGCGTAGGCCTGTCTGGAAACACCATATATTTT
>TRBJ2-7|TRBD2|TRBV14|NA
CASSQGLAGAAYEQYF
TGTGCCAGCAGCCAGGGACTAGCGGGGGCCGCCTACGAGCAGTACTTC
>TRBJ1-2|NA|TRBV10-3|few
CAISENGGTAAGGYTF
TGTGCCATCAGTGAGAATGGGGGGACGGCAGCGGGAGGCTACACCTTC
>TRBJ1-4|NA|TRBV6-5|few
CASSYQDQDEKLFF
TGTGCCAGCAGTTATCAGGATCAGGATGAAAAACTGTTTTTT
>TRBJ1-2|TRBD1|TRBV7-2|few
CASSPDGQGMDYGYTF
TGTGCCAGCAGCCCCGACGGACAGGGAATGGACTATGGCTACACCTTC
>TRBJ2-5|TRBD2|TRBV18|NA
CASSPPSGGPGETQYF
TGTGCCAGCTCACCACCGAGCGGGGGGCCAGGAGAGACCCAGTACTTC
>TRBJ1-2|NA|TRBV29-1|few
CSVKYDGYTF
TGCAGCGTTAAGTACGATGGCTACACCTTC
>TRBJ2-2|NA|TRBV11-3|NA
CASSFIGGELFF
TGTGCCAGCAGCTTTATTGGCGGGGAGCTGTTTTTT
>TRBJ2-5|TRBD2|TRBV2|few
CASKTSRQETQYF
TGTGCCAGCAAGACTAGCCGCCAAGAGACCCAGTACTTC
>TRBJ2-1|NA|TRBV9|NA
CASSVYQGSNEQFF
TGTGCCAGCAGCGTATATCAGGGGAGCAATGAGCAGTTCTTC
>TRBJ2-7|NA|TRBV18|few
CASSPSDGAYEQYF
TGTGCCAGCTCACCATCGGACGGGGCCTACGAGCAGTACTTC
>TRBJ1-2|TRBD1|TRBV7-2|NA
CASSLSRGQIGYTF
TGTGCCAGCAGTTTGTCCAGGGGGCAAATTGGCTACACCTTC
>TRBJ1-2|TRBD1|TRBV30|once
CASNKGAANYGYTF
TGTGCCTCCAACAAGGGGGCCGCTAACTATGGCTACACCTTC
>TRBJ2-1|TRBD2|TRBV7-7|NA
CASSLGSGGAVNEQFF
TGTGCCAGCAGCTTAGGGAGCGGGGGGGCCGTAAATGAGCAGTTCTTC
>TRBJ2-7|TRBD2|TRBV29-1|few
CSVARTSASYEQYF
TGCAGCGTTGCGAGGACTAGCGCTTCTTACGAGCAGTACTTC
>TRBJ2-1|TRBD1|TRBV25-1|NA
CASSEAGGMSYNEQFF
TGTGCCAGCAGTGAAGCAGGGGGCATGTCCTACAATGAGCAGTTCTTC
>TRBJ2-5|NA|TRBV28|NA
CASSLSIETQYF
TGTGCCAGCAGTTTGAGTATAGAGACCCAGTACTTC
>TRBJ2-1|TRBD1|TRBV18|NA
CASSTGQGVYNEQFF
TGTGCCAGCTCAACGGGACAGGGGGTTTACAATGAGCAGTTCTTC
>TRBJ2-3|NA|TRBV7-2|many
CASSFQQSDTQYF
TGTGCCAGCAGCTTCCAACAATCAGATACGCAGTATTTT
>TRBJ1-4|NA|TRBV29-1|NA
CSVRGTATNEKLFF
TGCAGCGTGCGGGGCACCGCAACTAATGAAAAACTGTTTTTT
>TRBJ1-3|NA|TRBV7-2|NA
CASSSGTSGTIYF
TGTGCCAGCAGCTCCGGGACCTCCGGCACCATATATTTT
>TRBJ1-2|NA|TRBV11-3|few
CASSLGAGNYGYTF
TGTGCCAGCAGCTTAGGGGCAGGAAACTATGGCTACACCTTC
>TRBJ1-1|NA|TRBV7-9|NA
CASSPGRRTPFF
TGTGCCAGCAGCCCGGGCAGGCGGACTCCTTTCTTT
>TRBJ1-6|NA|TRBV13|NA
CASSLDRRAGNSPLHF
TGTGCCAGCAGCTTAGATCGCAGGGCTGGAAATTCACCCCTCCACTTT
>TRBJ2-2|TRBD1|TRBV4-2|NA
CASSQLPGQGATGELFF
TGTGCCAGCAGCCAACTACCGGGACAGGGGGCGACCGGGGAGCTGTTTTTT
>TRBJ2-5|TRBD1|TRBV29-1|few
CSARQGKETQYF
TGCAGCGCTCGACAGGGTAAAGAGACCCAGTACTTC
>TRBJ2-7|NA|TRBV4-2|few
CASSQESGPYEQYF
TGTGCCAGCAGCCAAGAATCCGGACCCTACGAGCAGTACTTC
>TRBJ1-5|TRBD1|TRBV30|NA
CAYTTGVHQPQHF
TGTGCCTATACGACAGGGGTTCATCAGCCCCAGCATTTT
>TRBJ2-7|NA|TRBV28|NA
CASGIYEQYF
TGTGCCAGCGGCATCTACGAGCAGTACTTC
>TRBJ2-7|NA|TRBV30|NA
CAWSGTGLYEQYF
TGTGCCTGGAGTGGAACAGGGCTCTACGAGCAGTACTTC
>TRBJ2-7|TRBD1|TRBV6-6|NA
CASNPTTGLPSYEQYF
TGTGCCAGCAACCCGACGACAGGGCTACCCTCCTACGAGCAGTACTTC
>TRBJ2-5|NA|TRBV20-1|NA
CSARIRETQYF
TGCAGTGCTAGAATTCGAGAGACCCAGTACTTC
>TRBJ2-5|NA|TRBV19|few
CASSLSDGETQYF
TGTGCCAGTAGTTTGTCGGATGGGGAGACCCAGTACTTC
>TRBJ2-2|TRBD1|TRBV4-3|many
CASSQDRGQPTGELFF
TGCGCCAGCAGCCAAGATCGGGGACAGCCCACCGGGGAGCTGTTTTTT
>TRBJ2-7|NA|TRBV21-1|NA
CASSKRCPYEQYF
TGTGCCAGCAGCAAACGATGCCCCTACGAGCAGTACTTC
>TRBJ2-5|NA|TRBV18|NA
CASSPLARAGETQYF
TGTGCCAGCTCACCACTAGCTCGGGCCGGAGAGACCCAGTACTTC
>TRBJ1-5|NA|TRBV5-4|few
CASSPGQHNQPQHF
TGTGCCAGCAGCCCGGGGCAGCACAATCAGCCCCAGCATTTT
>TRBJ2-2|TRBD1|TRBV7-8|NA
CASSARQGADTGELFF
TGTGCCAGCAGCGCCCGACAGGGGGCTGACACCGGGGAGCTGTTTTTT
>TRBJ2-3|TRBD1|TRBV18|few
CASSSGTGGDTQYF
TGTGCCAGCTCATCTGGGACAGGGGGCGATACGCAGTATTTT
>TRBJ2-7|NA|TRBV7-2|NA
CASSTRQNYEQYF
TGTGCCAGCAGCACCCGACAGAACTACGAGCAGTACTTC